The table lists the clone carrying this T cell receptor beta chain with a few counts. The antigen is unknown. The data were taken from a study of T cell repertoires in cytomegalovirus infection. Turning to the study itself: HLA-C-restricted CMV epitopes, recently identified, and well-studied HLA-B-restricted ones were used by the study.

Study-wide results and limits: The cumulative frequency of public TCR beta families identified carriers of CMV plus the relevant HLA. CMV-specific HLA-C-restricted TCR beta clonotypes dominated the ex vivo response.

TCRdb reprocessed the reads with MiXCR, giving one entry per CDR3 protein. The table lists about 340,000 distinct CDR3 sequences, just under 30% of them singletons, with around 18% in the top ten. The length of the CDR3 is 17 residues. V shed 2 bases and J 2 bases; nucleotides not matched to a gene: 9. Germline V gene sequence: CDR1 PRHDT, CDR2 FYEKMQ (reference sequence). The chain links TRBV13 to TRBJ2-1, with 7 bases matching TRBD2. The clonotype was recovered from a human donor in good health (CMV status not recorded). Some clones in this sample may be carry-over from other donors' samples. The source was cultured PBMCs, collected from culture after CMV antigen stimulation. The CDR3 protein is CASSLFGGGMTYNEQFF. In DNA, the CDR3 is TGTGCCAGCAGCTTATTCGGGGGAGGGATGACCTACAATGAGCAGTTCTTC.